This T cell receptor (beta chain) was sequenced for a study of T-cell reconstitution after alpha-beta-depleted transplantation in children. Unique molecular identifiers were built into the TCRbeta library. TCRdb ran MiXCR on the PCR reads and lists one entry per CDR3 protein. The table has roughly 500,000 distinct CDR3 sequences, roughly an eighth seen once. The receptor was derived from a human donor who donated a stem cell graft to a child with combined immunodeficiency. The sample was PBMCs from the stem cell graft donor, taken from the stem cell graft.

The CDR3 loop reads CSANRVTDTEAFF. As DNA, the CDR3 is TGCAGCGCGAACAGGGTGACAGACACTGAAGCTTTCTTT. This chain connects TRBV29-1 to TRBJ1-1; D is possibly TRBD1 (6 bases). V was pared by 7 bases and J by 3 bases, with 15 bases between. This CDR3 region has 13 residues. CDR1 and CDR2 (germline): SQVTM, ANQGSEA.